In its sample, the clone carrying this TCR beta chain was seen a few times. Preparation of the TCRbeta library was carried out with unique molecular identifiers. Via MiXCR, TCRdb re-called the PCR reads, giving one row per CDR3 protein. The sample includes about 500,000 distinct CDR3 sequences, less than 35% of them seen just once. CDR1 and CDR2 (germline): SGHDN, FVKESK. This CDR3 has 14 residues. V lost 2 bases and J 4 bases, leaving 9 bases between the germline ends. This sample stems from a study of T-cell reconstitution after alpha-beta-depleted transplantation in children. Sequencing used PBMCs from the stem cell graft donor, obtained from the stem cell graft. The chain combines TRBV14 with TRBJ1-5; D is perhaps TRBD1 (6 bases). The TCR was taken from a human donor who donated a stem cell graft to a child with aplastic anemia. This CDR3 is CASSQTGWNQPQHF. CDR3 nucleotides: TGTGCCAGCAGCCAAACAGGGTGGAATCAGCCCCAGCATTTT.